The 2 T cell receptor beta chains below all came from one sample that was sequenced in a study of blood T cell repertoires in COVID-19. Profiling relied on immunoSEQ multiplex PCR, and the TCRdb table lists in-frame clones only, not all of them. The sample has roughly 250,000 clones; approximately 85% are singletons. Sequenced sample: PBMCs or T cells enriched from blood (not recorded which). The source of these receptors is a woman in her forties or fifties who had recovered from COVID-19.

The chain combines TRBV11-1 with TRBJ2-1; 10 bases align to TRBD2. The CDR3 runs 16 residues. The germline gives CDR1 SGHAT, CDR2 FQDESV (reference sequence). Losses at the gene ends were 1 base for V and 8 bases for J; bases not matched to a gene: 8. CDR3 residues: CASSLVSSGSPHEQFF. CDR3 DNA: TGTGCCAGCAGCTTAGTTTCTAGCGGGAGTCCCCATGAGCAGTTCTTC.

The chain couples TRBV7-9 to TRBJ1-3; TRBD1 matches 7 bases. The CDR3 runs 14 residues. Germline values: CDR1 SEHNR, CDR2 FQNEAQ (reference sequence). The trim removed 5 bases at V and 4 bases at J, leaving 5 bases unmatched. The CDR3 DNA follows: TGTGCCAGCAGCCCTGGGACAGAGGGAAACACCATATATTTT. Translation: CASSPGTEGNTIYF.